This T cell receptor (beta chain) was sequenced during a study of T cell repertoires in cytomegalovirus infection. Study-wide context: Matching HLA type, along with CMV infection, was indicated by public TCR beta signatures. The study's findings and limits: What dominated the ex vivo response were HLA-C-restricted CMV-specific TCR beta clonotypes. Based on cumulative public TCR beta family frequency, carriers of CMV plus the relevant HLA were identified.

MiXCR, applied by TCRdb to the reads, yields one record per CDR3 protein. The repertoire includes some 200,000 distinct CDR3 sequences, 8.5% to 10% of them detected once, and around 4.4% sits in the top ten. This clonotype appeared many times. Antigen specificity is unknown. V trimming: 3 bases; J trimming: 3 bases; junction bases outside the gene matches: 1. Germline CDR1 is SNHLY and CDR2 is FYNNEI. The CDR3 sequence is 13 residues long. This clonotype was sampled from a human donor in good health (CMV status not recorded). Some clones in this sample may be carry-over from other donors' samples. Material: PBMCs. J is TRBJ2-5 and V is TRBV2; 7 bases align to TRBD2. The CDR3 is CASSDTSEETQYF. Here the CDR3 DNA reads TGTGCCAGCAGTGACACTAGCGAAGAGACCCAGTACTTC.